This record concerns one T cell receptor (beta chain) sequence. This sample is part of a study of blood T cell repertoires in COVID-19. About the study: PBMCs, B-cell-depleted T cells, or T cells were the source of the cDNA or gDNA that made up the material.

This CDR3 has 15 residues. Germline V gives CDR1 SGHRS, CDR2 YFSETQ. Trimming removed 4 bases from V and 10 bases from J; junction bases left unmatched: 12. In the study's own analysis: Counts of nucleated cells, estimated from reference gene primer amplification, were obtained. Assay used: immunoSEQ multiplex PCR; TCRdb lists only in-frame clones, some missing. V and J calls and clone size come straight from that table; D and trimming were deduced from the DNA. Of roughly 34,000 clones in the sample, almost 90% were seen once. Input material: peripheral blood. This chain uses TRBV5-1 with TRBJ2-1; 9 nucleotides line up with TRBD1. This receptor was taken from a woman aged 65 to 85 with active COVID-19. The chain's CDR3 is CASSPSTDRGEEQFF. The DNA for the CDR3 is TGCGCCAGCAGCCCATCAACGGACAGGGGAGAAGAGCAGTTCTTC.